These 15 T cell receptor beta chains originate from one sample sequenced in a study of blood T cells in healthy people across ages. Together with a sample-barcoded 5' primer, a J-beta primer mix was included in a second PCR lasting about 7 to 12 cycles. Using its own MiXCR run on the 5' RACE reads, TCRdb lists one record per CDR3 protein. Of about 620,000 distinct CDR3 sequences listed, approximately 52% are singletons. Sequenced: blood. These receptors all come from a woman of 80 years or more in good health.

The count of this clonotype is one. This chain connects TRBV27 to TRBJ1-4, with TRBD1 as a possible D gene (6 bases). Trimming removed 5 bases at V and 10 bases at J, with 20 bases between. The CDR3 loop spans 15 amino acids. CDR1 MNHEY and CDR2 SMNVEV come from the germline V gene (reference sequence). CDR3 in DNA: TGTGCCAGCAGTGTCACAGGGTTTGGGGCTGGAAAACTGTTTTTT. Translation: CASSVTGFGAGKLFF. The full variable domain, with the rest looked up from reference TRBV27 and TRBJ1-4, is EAQVTQNPRYLITVTGKKLTVTCSQNMNHEYMSWYRQDPGLGLRQIYYSMNVEVTDKGDVPEGYKVSRKEKRNFPLILESPSPNQTSLYFCASSVTGFGAGKLFFGSGTQLSVL.

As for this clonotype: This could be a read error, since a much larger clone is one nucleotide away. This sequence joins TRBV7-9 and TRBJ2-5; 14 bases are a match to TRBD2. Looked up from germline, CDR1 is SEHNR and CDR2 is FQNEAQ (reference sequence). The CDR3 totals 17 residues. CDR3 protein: CASSFAGTSGGGETRYF. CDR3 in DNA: TGTGCCAGCAGCTTCGCCGGGACTAGCGGGGGAGGAGAGACCCGGTACTTC. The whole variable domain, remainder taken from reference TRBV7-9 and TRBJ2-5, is DTGVSQNPRHKITKRGQNVTFRCDPISEHNRLYWYRQTLGQGPEFLTYFQNEAQLEKSRLLSDRFSAERPKGSFSTLEIQRTEQGDSAMYLCASSFAGTSGGGETRYFGPGTRLLVL.

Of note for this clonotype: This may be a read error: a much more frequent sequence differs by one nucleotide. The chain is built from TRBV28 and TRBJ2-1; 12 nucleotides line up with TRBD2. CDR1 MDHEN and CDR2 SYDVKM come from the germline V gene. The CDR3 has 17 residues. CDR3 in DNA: TGTGCCAGCAGTTTATGGGCTAGCGGGGGGGCCAACAATAAGCAGTTCTTC. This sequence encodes CASSLWASGGANNKQFF.

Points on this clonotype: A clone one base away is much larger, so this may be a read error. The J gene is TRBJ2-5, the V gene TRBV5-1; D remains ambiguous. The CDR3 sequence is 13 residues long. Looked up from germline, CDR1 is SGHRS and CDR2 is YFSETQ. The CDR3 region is CASSQDNQGTQYF. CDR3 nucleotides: TGCGCCAGCAGCCAAGACAACCAAGGGACCCAGTACTTC.

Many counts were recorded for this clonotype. The CDR3 DNA sequence: TGCAGTGCTAGAGATAAAAGCGGGGGTTACAATGAGCAGTTCTTC. Amino acids: CSARDKSGGYNEQFF. V gene TRBV20-1 combines with J gene TRBJ2-1, with 8 bases identical to TRBD2. V lost 0 bases to trimming and J lost 4 bases; unmatched junction nucleotides: 5. Germline V gene data show CDR1 as DFQATT and CDR2 as SNEGSKA (reference sequence). This CDR3 has 15 amino acids.

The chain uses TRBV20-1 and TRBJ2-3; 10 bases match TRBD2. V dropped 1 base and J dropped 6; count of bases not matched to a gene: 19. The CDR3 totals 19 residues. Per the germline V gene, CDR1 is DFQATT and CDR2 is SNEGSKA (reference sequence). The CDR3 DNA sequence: TGCAGTGCTAGAGCCGGGATTAGCGGGAGGCAGAGCTTCGTGGATACGCAGTATTTT. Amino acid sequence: CSARAGISGRQSFVDTQYF.

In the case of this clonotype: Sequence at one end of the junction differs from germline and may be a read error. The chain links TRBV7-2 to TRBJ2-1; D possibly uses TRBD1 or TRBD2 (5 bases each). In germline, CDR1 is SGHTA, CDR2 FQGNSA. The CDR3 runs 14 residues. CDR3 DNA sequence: TGTGCCAGCGGCTTTGGGGGCTCCTACAATGAGCAGTTCTTC. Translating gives CASGFGGSYNEQFF.

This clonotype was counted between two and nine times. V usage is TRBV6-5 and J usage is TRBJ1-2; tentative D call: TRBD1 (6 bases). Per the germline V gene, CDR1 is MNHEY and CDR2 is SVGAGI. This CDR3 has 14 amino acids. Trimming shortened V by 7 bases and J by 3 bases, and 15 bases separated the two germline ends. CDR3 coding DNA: TGTGCCAGCACGACAGGCCTCGAGGACTATGGCTACACCTTC. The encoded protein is CASTTGLEDYGYTF.

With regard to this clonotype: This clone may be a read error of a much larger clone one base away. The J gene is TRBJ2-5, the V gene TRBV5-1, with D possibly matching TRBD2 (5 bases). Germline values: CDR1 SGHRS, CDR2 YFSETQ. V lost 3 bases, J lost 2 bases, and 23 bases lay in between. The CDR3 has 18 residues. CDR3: CASSSDLLVRKLQETQYF. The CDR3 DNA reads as TGCGCCAGCAGCTCCGACCTACTAGTGCGAAAGCTACAAGAGACCCAGTACTTC.

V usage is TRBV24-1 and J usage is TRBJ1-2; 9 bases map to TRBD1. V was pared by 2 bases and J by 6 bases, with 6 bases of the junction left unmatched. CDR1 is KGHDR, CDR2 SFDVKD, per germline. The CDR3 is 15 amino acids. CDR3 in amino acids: CATSDSLTGGDGYTF. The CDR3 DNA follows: TGTGCCACCAGTGATTCACTGACAGGGGGTGATGGCTACACCTTC.

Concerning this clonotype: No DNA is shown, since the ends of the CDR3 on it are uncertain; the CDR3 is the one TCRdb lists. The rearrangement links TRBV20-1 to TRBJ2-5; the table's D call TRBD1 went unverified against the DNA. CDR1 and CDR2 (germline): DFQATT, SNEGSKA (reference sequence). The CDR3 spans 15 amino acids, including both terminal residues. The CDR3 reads CSALWTRSGQETQYF.

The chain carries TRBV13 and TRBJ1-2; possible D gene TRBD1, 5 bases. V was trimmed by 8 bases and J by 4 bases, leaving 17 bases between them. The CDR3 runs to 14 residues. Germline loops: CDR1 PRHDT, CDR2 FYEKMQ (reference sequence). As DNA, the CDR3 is TGTGCCAGCGACCAGGGAGGAGGGCTCTATGGCTACACCTTC. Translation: CASDQGGGLYGYTF.

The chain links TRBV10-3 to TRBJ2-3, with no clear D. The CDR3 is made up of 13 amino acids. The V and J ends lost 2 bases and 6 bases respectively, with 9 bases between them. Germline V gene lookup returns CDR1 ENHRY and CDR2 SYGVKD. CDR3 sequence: CAISEPPSDTQYF. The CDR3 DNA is TGTGCCATCAGTGAGCCCCCCTCCGATACGCAGTATTTT.

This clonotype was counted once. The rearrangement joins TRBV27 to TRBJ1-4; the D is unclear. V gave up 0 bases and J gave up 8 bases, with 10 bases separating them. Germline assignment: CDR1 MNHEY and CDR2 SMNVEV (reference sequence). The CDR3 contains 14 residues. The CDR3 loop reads CASSLSGKREKLFF. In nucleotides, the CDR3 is TGTGCCAGCAGTTTATCGGGCAAAAGAGAAAAACTGTTTTTT.

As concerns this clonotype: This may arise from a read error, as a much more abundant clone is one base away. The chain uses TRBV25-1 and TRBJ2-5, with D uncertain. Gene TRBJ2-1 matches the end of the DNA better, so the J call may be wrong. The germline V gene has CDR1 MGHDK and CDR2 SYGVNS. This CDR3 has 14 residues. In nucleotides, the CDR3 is TGTGCCAGCAGTGAATATAGAATACAAGAGACCCAGTTCTTC. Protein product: CASSEYRIQETQFF.